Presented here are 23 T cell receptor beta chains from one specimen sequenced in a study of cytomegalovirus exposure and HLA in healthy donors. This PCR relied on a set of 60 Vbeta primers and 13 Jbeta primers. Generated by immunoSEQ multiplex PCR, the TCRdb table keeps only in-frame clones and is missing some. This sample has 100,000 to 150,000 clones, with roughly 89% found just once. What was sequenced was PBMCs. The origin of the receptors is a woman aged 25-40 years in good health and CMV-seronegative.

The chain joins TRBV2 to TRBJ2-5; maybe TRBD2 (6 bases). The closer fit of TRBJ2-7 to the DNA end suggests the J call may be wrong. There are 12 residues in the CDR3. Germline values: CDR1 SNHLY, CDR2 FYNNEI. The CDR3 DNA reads TGTGCCAGCATCGTGGGGGGTCACGAGCAGTACTTC. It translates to CASIVGGHEQYF.

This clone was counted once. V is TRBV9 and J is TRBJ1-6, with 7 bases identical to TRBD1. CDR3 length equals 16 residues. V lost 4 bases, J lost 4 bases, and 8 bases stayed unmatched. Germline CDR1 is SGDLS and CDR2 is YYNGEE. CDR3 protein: CASSSPGTAYNSPLHF. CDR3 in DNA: TGTGCCAGCAGCTCCCCTGGGACAGCTTATAATTCACCCCTCCACTTT.

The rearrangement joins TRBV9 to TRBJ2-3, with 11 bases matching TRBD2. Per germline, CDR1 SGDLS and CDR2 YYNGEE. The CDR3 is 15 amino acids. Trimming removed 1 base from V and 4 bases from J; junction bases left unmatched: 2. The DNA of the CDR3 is TGTGCCAGCAGCGTAACTAGCGGGAGAGCAGATACGCAGTATTTT. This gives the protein CASSVTSGRADTQYF.

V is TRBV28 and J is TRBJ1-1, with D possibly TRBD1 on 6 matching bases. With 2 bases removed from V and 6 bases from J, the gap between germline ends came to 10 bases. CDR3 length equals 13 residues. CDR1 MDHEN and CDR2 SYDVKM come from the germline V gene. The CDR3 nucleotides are TGTGCCAGCAGTTTACCCGGGACATCTGAAGCTTTCTTT. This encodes CASSLPGTSEAFF.

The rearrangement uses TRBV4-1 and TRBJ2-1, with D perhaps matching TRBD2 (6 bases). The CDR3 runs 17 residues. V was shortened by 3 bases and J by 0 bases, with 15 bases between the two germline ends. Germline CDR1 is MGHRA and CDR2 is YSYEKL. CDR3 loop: CASSQPWGDSSYNEQFF. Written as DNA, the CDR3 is TGCGCCAGCAGCCAGCCCTGGGGGGATAGCTCCTACAATGAGCAGTTCTTC.

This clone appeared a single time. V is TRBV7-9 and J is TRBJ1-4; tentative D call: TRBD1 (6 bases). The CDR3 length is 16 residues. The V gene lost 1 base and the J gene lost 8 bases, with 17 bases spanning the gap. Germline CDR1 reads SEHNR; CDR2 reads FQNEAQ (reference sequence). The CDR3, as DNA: TGTGCCAGCAGCTTAGGGTTGGCAGGGACACAGGAAAAACTGTTTTTT. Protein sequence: CASSLGLAGTQEKLFF.

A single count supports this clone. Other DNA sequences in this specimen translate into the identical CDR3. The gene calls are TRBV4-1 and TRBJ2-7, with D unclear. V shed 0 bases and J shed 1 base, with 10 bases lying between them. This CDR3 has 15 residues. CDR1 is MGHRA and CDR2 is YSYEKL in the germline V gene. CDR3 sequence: CASSQETRSSYEQYF. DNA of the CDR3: TGCGCCAGCAGCCAAGAAACCCGGTCTTCCTACGAGCAGTACTTC.

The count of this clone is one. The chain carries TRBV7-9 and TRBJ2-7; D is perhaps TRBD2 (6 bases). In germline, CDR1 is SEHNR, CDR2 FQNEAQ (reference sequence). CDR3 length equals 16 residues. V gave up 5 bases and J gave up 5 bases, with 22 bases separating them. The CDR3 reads CASSQGGLLKAHEQYF. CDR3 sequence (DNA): TGTGCCAGCAGCCAAGGCGGACTATTAAAGGCGCACGAGCAGTACTTC.

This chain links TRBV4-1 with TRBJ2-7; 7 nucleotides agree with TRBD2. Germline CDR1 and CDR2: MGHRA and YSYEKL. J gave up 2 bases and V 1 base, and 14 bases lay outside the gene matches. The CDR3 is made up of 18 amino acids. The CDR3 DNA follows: TGCGCCAGCAGCCAAGCAGAGACCCTAGCGGCGAGGGCCTACGAGCAGTACTTC. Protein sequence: CASSQAETLAARAYEQYF.

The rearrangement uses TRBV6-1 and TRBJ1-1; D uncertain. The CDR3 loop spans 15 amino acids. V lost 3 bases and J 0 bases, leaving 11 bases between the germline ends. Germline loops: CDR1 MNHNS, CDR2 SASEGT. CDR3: CASSDETRLNTEAFF. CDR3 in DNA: TGTGCCAGCAGTGATGAGACGCGGTTGAACACTGAAGCTTTCTTT.

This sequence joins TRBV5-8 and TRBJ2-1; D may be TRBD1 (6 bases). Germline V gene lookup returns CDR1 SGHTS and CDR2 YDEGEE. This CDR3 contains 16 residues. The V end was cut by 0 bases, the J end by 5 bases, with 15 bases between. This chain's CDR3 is CASSLGVPGADNEQFF. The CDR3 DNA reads TGTGCCAGCAGCTTGGGGGTGCCAGGGGCGGACAATGAGCAGTTCTTC. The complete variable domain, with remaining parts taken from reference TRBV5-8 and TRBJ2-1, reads EAGVTQSPTHLIKTRGQQATLRCSPISGHTSVYWYQQALGLGLQFLLWYDEGEERNRGNFPPRFSGRQFPNYSSELNVNALELEDSALYLCASSLGVPGADNEQFFGPGTRLTVL.

CDR3 sequence (DNA): TGTGCCAGCAGCGGGGGGGGTCGGCTGTTGAACACTGAAGCTTTCTTT. It is translated as CASSGGGRLLNTEAFF. The rearrangement links TRBV28 to TRBJ1-1; possibly TRBD1 for D (5 bases). The CDR3 runs 16 residues. Germline V gives CDR1 MDHEN, CDR2 SYDVKM. The germline V and J ends were trimmed by 6 bases and 0 bases, with 17 bases remaining between them. The full variable domain, with the rest looked up from reference TRBV28 and TRBJ1-1, is DVKVTQSSRYLVKRTGEKVFLECVQDMDHENMFWYRQDPGLGLRLIYFSYDVKMKEKGDIPEGYSVSREKKERFSLILESASTNQTSMYLCASSGGGRLLNTEAFFGQGTRLTVV.

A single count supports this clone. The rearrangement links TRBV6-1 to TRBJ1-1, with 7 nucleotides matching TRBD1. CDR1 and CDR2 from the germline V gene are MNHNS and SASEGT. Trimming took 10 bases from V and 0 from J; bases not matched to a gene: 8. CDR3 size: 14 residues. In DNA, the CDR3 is TGTGCCACCCAGCCGGGACAGATGAACACTGAAGCTTTCTTT. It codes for CATQPGQMNTEAFF.

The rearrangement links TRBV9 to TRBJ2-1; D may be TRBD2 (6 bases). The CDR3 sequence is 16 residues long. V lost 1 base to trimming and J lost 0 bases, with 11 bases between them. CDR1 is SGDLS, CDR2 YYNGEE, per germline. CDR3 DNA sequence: TGTGCCAGCAGCGTAATAGCGGCAAGCTCCTACAATGAGCAGTTCTTC. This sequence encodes CASSVIAASSYNEQFF.

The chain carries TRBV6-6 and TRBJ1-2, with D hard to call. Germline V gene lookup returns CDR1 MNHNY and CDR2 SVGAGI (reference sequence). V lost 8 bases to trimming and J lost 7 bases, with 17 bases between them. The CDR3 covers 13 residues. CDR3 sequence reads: CASASQPTSGYTF. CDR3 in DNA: TGTGCCAGCGCCTCACAACCAACAAGTGGCTACACCTTC.

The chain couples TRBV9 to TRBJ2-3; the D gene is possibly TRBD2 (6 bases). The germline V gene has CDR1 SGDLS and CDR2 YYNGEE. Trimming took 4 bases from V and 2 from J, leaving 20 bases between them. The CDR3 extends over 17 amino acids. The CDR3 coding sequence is TGTGCCAGCAGCCCATGGGGGGAGGCCCCCAACACAGATACGCAGTATTTT. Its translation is CASSPWGEAPNTDTQYF. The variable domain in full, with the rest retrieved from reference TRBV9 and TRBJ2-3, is DSGVTQTPKHLITATGQRVTLRCSPRSGDLSVYWYQQSLDQGLQFLIQYYNGEERAKGNILERFSAQQFPDLHSELNLSSLELGDSALYFCASSPWGEAPNTDTQYFGPGTRLTVL.

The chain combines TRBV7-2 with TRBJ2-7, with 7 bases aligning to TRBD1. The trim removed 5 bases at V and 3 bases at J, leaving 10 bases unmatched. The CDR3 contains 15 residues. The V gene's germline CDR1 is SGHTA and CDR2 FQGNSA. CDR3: CASSLQGSPVYEQYF. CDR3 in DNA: TGTGCCAGCAGCCTACAGGGGTCGCCTGTCTACGAGCAGTACTTC.

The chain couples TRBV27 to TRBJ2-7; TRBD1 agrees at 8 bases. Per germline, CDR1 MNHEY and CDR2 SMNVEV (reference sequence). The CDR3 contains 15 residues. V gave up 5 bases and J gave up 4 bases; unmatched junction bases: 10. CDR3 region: CASSDIGQGLYEQYF. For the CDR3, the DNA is TGTGCCAGCAGTGACATCGGACAGGGATTATACGAGCAGTACTTC.

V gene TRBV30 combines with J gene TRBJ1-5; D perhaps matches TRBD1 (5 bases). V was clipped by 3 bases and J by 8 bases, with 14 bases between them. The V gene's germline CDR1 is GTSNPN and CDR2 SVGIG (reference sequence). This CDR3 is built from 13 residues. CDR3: CAWSPQGREPQHF. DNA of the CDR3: TGTGCCTGGAGCCCCCAGGGCCGGGAGCCCCAGCATTTT.

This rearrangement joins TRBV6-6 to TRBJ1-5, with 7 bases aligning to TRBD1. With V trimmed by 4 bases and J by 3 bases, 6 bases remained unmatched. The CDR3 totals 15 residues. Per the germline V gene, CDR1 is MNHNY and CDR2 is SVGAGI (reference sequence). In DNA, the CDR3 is TGTGCCAGCAGTTCCGGGACAGACTACAATCAGCCCCAGCATTTT. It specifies CASSSGTDYNQPQHF.

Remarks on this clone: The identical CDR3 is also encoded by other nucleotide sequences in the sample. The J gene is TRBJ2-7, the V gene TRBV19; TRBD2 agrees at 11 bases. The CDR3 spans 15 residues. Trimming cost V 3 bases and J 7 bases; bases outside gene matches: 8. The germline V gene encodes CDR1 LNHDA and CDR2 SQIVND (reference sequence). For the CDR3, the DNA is TGTGCCAGTAGTATTGCTAGCGGGGGGAGTCAGGAGCAGTACTTC. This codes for CASSIASGGSQEQYF.

CDR3 in amino acids: CASSFPRQGRSNQPQHF. CDR3 nucleotides: TGTGCCAGCAGTTTCCCGAGACAGGGCAGGAGCAATCAGCCCCAGCATTTT. The chain links TRBV28 to TRBJ1-5; 7 nucleotides match TRBD1. The V gene end was trimmed by 3 bases and the J gene end by 1 base; junction bases not matched to a gene: 9. Germline values: CDR1 MDHEN, CDR2 SYDVKM. The CDR3 is made up of 17 amino acids.

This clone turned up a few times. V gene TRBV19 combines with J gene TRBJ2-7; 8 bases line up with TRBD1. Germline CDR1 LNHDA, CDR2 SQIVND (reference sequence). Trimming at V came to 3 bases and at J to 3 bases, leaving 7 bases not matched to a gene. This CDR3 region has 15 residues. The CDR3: CASSIGQGAIYEQYF. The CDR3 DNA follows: TGTGCCAGTAGTATTGGGCAGGGGGCGATCTACGAGCAGTACTTC. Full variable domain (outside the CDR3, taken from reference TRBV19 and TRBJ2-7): DGGITQSPKYLFRKEGQNVTLSCEQNLNHDAMYWYRQDPGQGLRLIYYSQIVNDFQKGDIAEGYSVSREKKESFPLTVTSAQKNPTAFYLCASSIGQGAIYEQYFGPGTRLTVT.